This TCR beta chain comes out of a study of blood T cell repertoires in COVID-19. At the level of the study: Samples taken during acute and convalescent COVID-19 were collected in the United States, Italy and Spain.

How the authors handled the data: How many nucleated cells were present was estimated from reference gene primer amplification. Here immunoSEQ multiplex PCR was the method, and the copy in TCRdb shows in-frame clones only, minus some. The V and J calls and clone size come from that table; D and trimming were worked out from the DNA. The data show fewer than 400,000 clones, roughly 91% seen once. This clone was observed at least ten times. The age range of participants was about 18 to 90 years, with residence in more than 20 US areas. The study counted Cohort 3 donors as recovered given two negative PCRs, clearance, or symptom resolution. Losses at the gene ends were 5 bases for V and 7 bases for J; bases not matched to a gene: 11. CDR1 is MDHEN and CDR2 is SYDVKM in the germline V gene. The CDR3 is made up of 15 amino acids.

The chain combines TRBV28 with TRBJ2-1; 7 bases map to TRBD2. Specimen: PBMCs or T cells enriched from blood (not recorded which). The sequence was obtained from a woman in her 30s who had recovered from COVID-19. CDR3 region: CASSRTVAGSNEQFF. The CDR3, as DNA: TGTGCCAGCAGTCGAACGGTAGCGGGTTCGAATGAGCAGTTCTTC.